This T cell receptor beta chain is drawn from a study of human T cells and chemical hapten exposure. Study-wide background: For the roughly 25-week duration of the study, patients were given weekly doses of diphenylcyclopropenone on the scalp. Whole-study findings and limits: DPC sensitization left the count of TCRs above 1 in 1000 unchanged.

Time point given: patch test 1, 2 weeks after DPC sensitization. Treatment indicated: therapeutic diphenylcyclopropenone sensitization with weekly scalp DPC. Each donor was an alopecia patient between 18 and 70 years of age who qualified for DPC. The CDR3 covers 14 residues. Trimming left V 3 bases short and J 0 bases short, with 12 bases between. Germline V gene data show CDR1 as GTSNPN and CDR2 as SVGIG (reference sequence). Only a few counts were recorded for this clonotype. Its specificity is unknown. TCRdb independently ran MiXCR on the RACE reads; one entry per CDR3 protein. The sample includes about 80,000 distinct CDR3 sequences, about 9.4% of them seen just once.

Here the sequenced sample was whole blood, taken in connection with sensitization to the hapten diphenylcyclopropenone (DPC). This rearrangement joins TRBV30 to TRBJ2-7; no firm D call. The clonotype comes from a woman aged 45 to 65 with alopecia areata. Some clones in this sample may be carry-over from other donors' samples. The CDR3 bases are TGTGCCTGGAGGTCCTTCCTGAGCTCCTACGAGCAGTACTTC. Translation: CAWRSFLSSYEQYF.